These T cell receptor beta chains were read from a single sample in a study of T-cell reconstitution after alpha-beta-depleted transplantation in children. TCRdb reprocessed the PCR reads via MiXCR and lists one record per CDR3 protein. The table lists fewer than 130,000 distinct CDR3 sequences, over 9% of them singletons. This specimen was PBMCs from the stem cell graft donor, taken from the stem cell graft. The receptor set was obtained from a human donor who donated a stem cell graft to a child with acute lymphoblastic leukemia. Both conserved end residues are part of each CDR3. A D gene is named only where the DNA matches it firmly. Not every row has a clone size; where given, it reads once, few, many or a size class.

J,V,D,size,DNA,CDR3
TRBJ2-1,TRBV11-2,.,few,TGTGCCAGCAGCCTAGACCCGGGACGAGTGTGCTTC,CASSLDPGRVCF
TRBJ1-2,TRBV30,.,.,TGTGCCTTGGACGGACGGGGCCGGGACGGCTACACCTTC,CALDGRGRDGYTF
TRBJ2-3,TRBV5-1,TRBD1,many,TGCGCCAGCAGCTTGGATGGGACAGGGGGCGATACGCAGTATTTT,CASSLDGTGGDTQYF
TRBJ1-2,TRBV7-8,.,many,TGTGCCAGCAGCGCTCACCCCGGTGGGACTCCTTTAGCTAACTATGGCTACACCTTC,CASSAHPGGTPLANYGYTF
TRBJ1-1,TRBV7-8,.,.,TGTTCCAGCAGCCCCATGAAGACTATGAACACTGAAGCTTTCTTT,CSSSPMKTMNTEAFF
TRBJ1-5,TRBV2,.,many,TGTGCCAGCAGCAGTAATCAGCCCCAGCATTTT,CASSSNQPQHF
TRBJ1-1,TRBV5-1,TRBD1,many,TGCGCCAGCAGCTTGGAGGCAGGGGGATTGATGAACACTGAAGCTTTCTTT,CASSLEAGGLMNTEAFF
TRBJ2-1,TRBV5-1,.,many,TGCGCCAGCAGCTTGGATCAGGTCGGTGAGCAGTTCTTC,CASSLDQVGEQFF
TRBJ1-3,TRBV7-3,.,many,TGTGCCAGCAGCTTCGGAGGGGGTCCTGGAAACACCATATATTTT,CASSFGGGPGNTIYF
TRBJ2-1,TRBV7-7,TRBD1,many,TGTGCTAGCAGCTTAGGGGGCGAGCGATTGGAGCAGTTCTTC,CASSLGGERLEQFF
TRBJ1-2,TRBV18,TRBD1,many,TGTGCCAGCTCACATAACAGGGGGGGCGATGGCTACACCTTC,CASSHNRGGDGYTF
TRBJ2-5,TRBV15,.,many,TGTGCCACCAGCGGCAATCCGACCGGGGTGTCCAGGGAGACCCAGTACTTC,CATSGNPTGVSRETQYF
TRBJ2-7,TRBV20-1,.,many,TGCAGTGCTAGCATCGACGGACGGTACGAGCAGTACTTC,CSASIDGRYEQYF
TRBJ1-5,TRBV5-5,.,many,TGTGCCAGCAGAAGGGGGAATGGGGAGAATCAGCCCCAGCATTTT,CASRRGNGENQPQHF
TRBJ2-3,TRBV5-1,.,many,TGCGCCAGCAGCCCGGGACCGGGGAAGACAGATACGCAGTATTTT,CASSPGPGKTDTQYF
TRBJ1-5,TRBV20-1,.,many,TGCAGTGCTAGAGGGGATCAGGGAAATCAGCCCCAGCATTTT,CSARGDQGNQPQHF
TRBJ2-1,TRBV12-3/TRBV12-4,TRBD2,many,TGTGCCAGCAGTTTAGTCATAGCGGGAGGGCAGGCCTTC,CASSLVIAGGQAF
TRBJ1-4,TRBV12-3/TRBV12-4,TRBD1,many,TGTGCCAGCAGTACAGGGGGGAATGAAAAACTGTTTTTT,CASSTGGNEKLFF
TRBJ1-6,TRBV7-9,.,many,TGTGCCAGCAGCTTATCCCAGGGTAAACCCCTCCACTTT,CASSLSQGKPLHF
TRBJ2-4,TRBV20-1,.,once,TGCAGTGCTAGTCAGGGAGAAGCCAAAAACATTCAGTACTTC,CSASQGEAKNIQYF
TRBJ1-3,TRBV20-1,.,many,TGCAGTGCTAGAGGGCAGGGACTAAACACCATATATTTT,CSARGQGLNTIYF
TRBJ2-1,TRBV4-3,.,many,TGCGCCAGCAGCCAAGATGTGGGGGTTTCCTACAATGAGCAGTTCTTC,CASSQDVGVSYNEQFF
TRBJ1-4,TRBV29-1,.,many,TGCAGCGTTGAAGATGTTGGAGAAAAACTGTTTTTT,CSVEDVGEKLFF
TRBJ1-5,TRBV18,TRBD1,many,TGTGCCAGCTCACGACAGGGGAGCAATCAGCCCCAGCATTTT,CASSRQGSNQPQHF
TRBJ1-4,TRBV5-1,TRBD1,many,TGCGCCAGCACCCAGGGGGAAGAGGCCAATGAAAAACTGTTTTTT,CASTQGEEANEKLFF
TRBJ2-7,TRBV27,.,many,TGTGCCAGCAGTCCCTCCGGGACGGGCTACGAGCAGTACTTC,CASSPSGTGYEQYF
TRBJ2-2,TRBV5-1,TRBD1,many,TGCGCCAGCAGCCCGGGACAGGGGGCATTTGCGAACACCGGGGAGCTGTTTTTT,CASSPGQGAFANTGELFF
TRBJ2-7,TRBV9,.,many,TGTGCCAGCAGCGTAGAAGGAAACTCCTACGAGCAGTACTTC,CASSVEGNSYEQYF
TRBJ2-5,TRBV29-1,TRBD2,.,TGCAGCGCCTTTAGCGGGGGAGGGGAGACCCAGTACTTC,CSAFSGGGETQYF
TRBJ2-5,TRBV7-2,TRBD1,many,TGTGCCAGCAGCTACTTAACAGGGGGCCAAGAGACCCAGTACTTC,CASSYLTGGQETQYF
TRBJ2-3,TRBV16,TRBD1,many,TGTGCCAGCAGCCCTGACTGGGGACAGCGCACAGATACGCAGTATTTT,CASSPDWGQRTDTQYF
TRBJ1-5,TRBV19,.,few,TGTGCCAGTAGCCCCCCCCTAATCTGGCCCCAGCATTTT,CASSPPLIWPQHF
TRBJ1-4,TRBV27,.,many,TGTGCCAGCAGTTTATCGGCAGGGCTGACTAAGGAAAAACTGTTTTTT,CASSLSAGLTKEKLFF
TRBJ1-2,TRBV29-1,TRBD1,many,TGCAGCGTTGAGTCGGGACAGGGGACCGGCTACACCTTC,CSVESGQGTGYTF
TRBJ2-3,TRBV11-3,TRBD2,many,TGTGCCAGCAGCTTAGGGGCAACTAGCGGGAGGGGGACAGATACGCAGTATTTT,CASSLGATSGRGTDTQYF
TRBJ2-5,TRBV6-2/TRBV6-3,.,.,TGTGCCAGCATCCCTGTTATAGGGAGGAAGACCCAGTACTTC,CASIPVIGRKTQYF
TRBJ1-4,TRBV27,.,.,TGTGCCAGCAGTTCCTTCCCAGGGGCTAATGAAAAACTGTTTTTT,CASSSFPGANEKLFF
TRBJ2-1,TRBV6-5,.,many,TGTGCCAGCAGTTACTCTTCCAAAGCCCCTGAGCAGTTCTTC,CASSYSSKAPEQFF
TRBJ2-7,TRBV2,TRBD2,many,TGTGCCAGCAGTGACCGGGGGGACGAGCAGTACTTC,CASSDRGDEQYF
TRBJ2-2,TRBV28,TRBD1,many,TGTGCCAGCAGGGGTCAGGACAGGGACTACACCGGGGAGCTGTTTTTT,CASRGQDRDYTGELFF
TRBJ1-6,TRBV27,.,many,TGTGCCAGCAGTTTAGGCGCCGGGACGTCGTATAATTCACCCCTCCACTTT,CASSLGAGTSYNSPLHF